Sequencing of this T cell receptor beta chain was carried out in a study of OX40 agonist ivuxolimab in advanced cancers. Study-wide findings and caveats: With doses of 0.1 to 3.0 mg/kg, CD4+ and CD8+ blood T cells had undergone clonal expansion by week 6.

About this clone itself: The antigen remains unidentified.

With 2 bases removed from V and 3 bases from J, the gap between germline ends came to 2 bases. The V gene's germline CDR1 is SGHTA and CDR2 FQGNSA. The CDR3 runs to 11 residues. The repertoire was sequenced with immunoSEQ multiplex PCR; TCRdb's copy has only in-frame clones and lacks some. The data contain 49,000 or so clones, 80% to 90% of them seen just once; the ten biggest clones take up about an eighth. The sequencing here drew on CD4+ or CD8+ T cells sorted from blood, taken in a trial of the OX40 agonist ivuxolimab. The TCR originated in an adult with an advanced solid tumor such as melanoma, head and neck, liver or kidney cancer. This sequence joins TRBV7-2 and TRBJ2-7, with D unclear. The CDR3 protein is CASSLYYEQYF. The CDR3 DNA reads TGTGCCAGCAGCTTATACTACGAGCAGTACTTC.